This T cell receptor beta chain derives from a study of blood T cell repertoires in COVID-19 (dated by TCRdb to about 2020). Concerning the study at large: Collaborator samples came from the United States, Italy and Spain and covered acute and convalescent phases of COVID-19. HLA class I and class II types, where available, came from metadata supplied by the sample provider rather than from assay-based typing. A de-identified subject ID, COVID-19 status, age in years and sex were almost always included in the sample metadata. The dataset comprised deeply sampled blood TCRbeta repertoires from subjects exposed to, actively infected with, or recovered from COVID-19. The repertoires were made available in a free public database intended to serve as a resource for research on the immune response to SARS-CoV-2. The samples were drawn from the first 160 participants of the ongoing ImmuneRACE study and from 950 to 1,500 subjects provided by 6 global collaborators. The material from the prospective study consisted of cDNA or gDNA derived from T cells, B-cell-depleted T cells, or PBMCs. Study-wide findings and limitations: The quantity of clinical and demographic metadata differed by source and by participant and was supplied without curation.

The immunoSEQ Assay, a bias-controlled multiplex PCR, was used to amplify TCRbeta CDR3 regions from genomic DNA. On the study's bioinformatics: The number of nucleated cells in each sample was estimated from the amplification of reference gene primers within the assay. To quantify the absolute abundance of each unique TCRbeta CDR3 rearrangement, sequence reads were collapsed and filtered. For each sample, productive Simpson clonality was calculated by taking the square root of Simpson's diversity index across productive rearrangements. As stored in TCRdb, this immuneACCESS dataset retains in-frame rearrangements with V and J assigned. A fraction of the clones does not appear; measured against another copy, unresolved V genes explain less than half of the discrepancy, and the remainder lacks a known reason. V, J and clone size reflect that table, while D and trimming were determined from the DNA. The sample table holds 210,000 or so clones, of which about four fifths were seen once. 4.8% of the sample lies in the top ten.

The germline V gene yields MDHEN for CDR1 and SYDVKM for CDR2. Germline trimming: 1 base from V, 10 bases from J; junction bases outside gene matches: 10. The CDR3, from cysteine to phenylalanine, totals 16 residues. Solely the CDR3 DNA is kept, with 48 bases framed from the first base. Note on this clone: It lacks a known antigen. Base-call qualities are not available, and no considerably larger clone is one nucleotide away.

Enrolling through a virtual design, the prospective study's participants ranged in age from about 18 to 89 years and lived across more than 20 United States geographic areas. Cohort assignment in the prospective study relied on participant-reported clinical history from a screening survey and a study questionnaire. Exposed participants had been in contact with someone with a PCR-confirmed or clinician-diagnosed COVID-19 case within 2 weeks of study entry. Mobile phlebotomists in the prospective study collected whole blood, serum and a nasopharyngeal or oropharyngeal swab from every participant. Over a roughly two-month period, participants in the prospective study had the option of providing additional blood draws and questionnaires. Blood samples from the prospective study were shipped frozen or at room temperature prior to DNA extraction.

The rearrangement joined TRBV28 to TRBJ1-4; TRBD1 matches 9 bases in the middle. Sequencing used PBMCs or T cells enriched from blood (not recorded which). The sequence came from a woman in her forties or fifties who had been exposed to COVID-19. The CDR3 here reads CASSLSRDRAIGKLFF. The DNA sequence is given as TGTGCCAGCAGTTTATCTAGGGACAGGGCCATAGGAAAACTGTTTTTT.